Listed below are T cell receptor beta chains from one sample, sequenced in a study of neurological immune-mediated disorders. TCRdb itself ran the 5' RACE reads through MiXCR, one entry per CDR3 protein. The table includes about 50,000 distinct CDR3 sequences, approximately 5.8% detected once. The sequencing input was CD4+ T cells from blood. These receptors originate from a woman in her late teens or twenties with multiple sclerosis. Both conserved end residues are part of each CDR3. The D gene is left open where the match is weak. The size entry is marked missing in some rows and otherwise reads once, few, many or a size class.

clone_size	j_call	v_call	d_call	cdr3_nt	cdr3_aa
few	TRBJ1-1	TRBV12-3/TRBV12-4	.	TGTGCCAGCAGCCCCACCCGGGGGAATGATGAAGCTTTCTTT	CASSPTRGNDEAFF
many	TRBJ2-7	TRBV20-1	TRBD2	TGCAGTGCTAAGCGGGGGCCCTACGAGCAGTACTTC	CSAKRGPYEQYF
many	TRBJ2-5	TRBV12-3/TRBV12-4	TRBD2	TGTGCCAGCAGGCCATGGGTAGCGGGGCTGCAAGAGACCCAGTACTTC	CASRPWVAGLQETQYF
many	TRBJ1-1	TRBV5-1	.	TGCGCCAGCAGCTACGGGGTGAACACTGAAGCTTTCTTT	CASSYGVNTEAFF
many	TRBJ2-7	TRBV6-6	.	TGTGCCAGCACCTTCCCGGCTAGTAACGAGCAGTACTTC	CASTFPASNEQYF
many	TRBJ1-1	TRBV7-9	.	TGTGCCAGCAGCCTTGCCGAGGGGGAAGCTTTCTTT	CASSLAEGEAFF
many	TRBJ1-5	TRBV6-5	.	TGTGCCAGCAGTTACTCGGAAGGTAGTCAGCCCCAGCATTTT	CASSYSEGSQPQHF
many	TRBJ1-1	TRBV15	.	TGTGCCACCGGGGGACAACGGAACACTGAAGCTTTCTTT	CATGGQRNTEAFF
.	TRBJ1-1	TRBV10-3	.	TGTGCCATCAGTGAGGGGAACTGGATCTTT	CAISEGNWIF
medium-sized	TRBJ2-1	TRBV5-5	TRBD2	TGTGCCAGCGGACTAGCGGGGCTCAATGAGCAGTTCTTC	CASGLAGLNEQFF
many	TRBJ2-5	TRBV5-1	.	TGCGCCAGCAGCCCCCGCGCGATCCAAGAGACCCAGTACTTC	CASSPRAIQETQYF
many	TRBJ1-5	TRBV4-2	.	TGTGCCAGCACCCAGGCCACAGGTGGAAATCAGCCCCAGCATTTT	CASTQATGGNQPQHF
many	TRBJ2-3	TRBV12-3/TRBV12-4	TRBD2	TGTGCCAGCAGTTTAGCGACTAGCGGGGGGCCGGGCACAGATACGCAGTATTTT	CASSLATSGGPGTDTQYF
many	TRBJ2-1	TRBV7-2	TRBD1	TGTGCCAGCAGCTCCCGCCCCGACAGGGTAGTGGGTGAGCAGTTCTTC	CASSSRPDRVVGEQFF
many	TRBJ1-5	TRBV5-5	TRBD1	TGTGCCAGCAGCTTGGTGACAGGGGATCAGCCCCAGCATTTT	CASSLVTGDQPQHF
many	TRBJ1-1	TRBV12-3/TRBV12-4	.	TGTGCCAGCAGTTTAGTCTGGAGGACGAACACTGAAGCTTTCTTT	CASSLVWRTNTEAFF
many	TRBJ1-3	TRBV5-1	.	TGCGCCAGCAGCTTGGCGGGAACAGAAGGAAACACCATATATTTT	CASSLAGTEGNTIYF
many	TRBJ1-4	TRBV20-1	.	TGCAGTGCTCGCCGGACAGTAGAAAAACTGTTTTTT	CSARRTVEKLFF
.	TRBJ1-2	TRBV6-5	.	TGTGCCAGCAGAGCAGGGGATAGGTATGGCTACACCTTC	CASRAGDRYGYTF
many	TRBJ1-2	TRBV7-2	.	TGTGCCAGCAGCTTAGCGCAGGGGAGAGATGGCTACACCTTC	CASSLAQGRDGYTF
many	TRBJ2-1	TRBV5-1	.	TGCGCCAGCGGATCCGGGCGGGGGCCATCCCCCCCCTACAATGAGCAGTTCTTC	CASGSGRGPSPPYNEQFF
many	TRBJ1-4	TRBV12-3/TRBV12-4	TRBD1	TGTGCCAGCAGTTCTCAATCCGGGACAGGGGTTGAAAAACTGTTTTTT	CASSSQSGTGVEKLFF
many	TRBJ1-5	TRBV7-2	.	TGTGCCAGCAGCTTCTCAGGATCTCAGCCCCAGCATTTT	CASSFSGSQPQHF
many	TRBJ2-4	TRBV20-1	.	TGCAGTGCTAGAGATTTGGGACCTCAAAGGGCCAAAAACATTCAGTACTTC	CSARDLGPQRAKNIQYF
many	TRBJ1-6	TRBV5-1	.	TGCGCCAGCAGCCTCCGGGGCCTTAATTCACCCCTCCACTTT	CASSLRGLNSPLHF
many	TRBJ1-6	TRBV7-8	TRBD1	TGTGCCAGCAGCTCGATCGCTGGACAGGGCGTGGGGTCACCCCTCCACTTT	CASSSIAGQGVGSPLHF
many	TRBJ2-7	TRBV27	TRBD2	TGTGCCAGCTCCTCGGGGCTAGCGGGGAGTAAAACCCTCGAGCAGTACTTC	CASSSGLAGSKTLEQYF
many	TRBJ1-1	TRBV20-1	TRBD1	TGCAGTGCTCTACCCCTAACAGGGGGCCTGAACACTGAAGCTTTCTTT	CSALPLTGGLNTEAFF
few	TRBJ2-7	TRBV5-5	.	TGTGCCAGCAGCCCTAGGGACCGAAGCTCCTACGAGCAGTACTTC	CASSPRDRSSYEQYF
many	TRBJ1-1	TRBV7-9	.	TGTGCCAGCAGCTTGAAGGGGCACTACACTGAAGCTTTCTTT	CASSLKGHYTEAFF
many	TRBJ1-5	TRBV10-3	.	TGTGCCATCAGTAAAAACGAGGGGAGCAATCAGCCCCAGCATTTT	CAISKNEGSNQPQHF
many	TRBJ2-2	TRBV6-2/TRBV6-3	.	TGTGCCAGCAGTTCCTTCCAAGTTAGGTTGGAAGCCGGGGAGCTGTTTTTT	CASSSFQVRLEAGELFF
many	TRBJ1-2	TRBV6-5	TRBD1	TGTGCCAGCAGCCGGGACAGGGCAGCGGGCTACACCTTC	CASSRDRAAGYTF
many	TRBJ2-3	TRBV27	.	TGTGCCAGCAGGGCCCTAGGGCGGTCAGATACGCAGTATTTT	CASRALGRSDTQYF
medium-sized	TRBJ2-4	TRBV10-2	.	TGCGCCAGCGGGGCACAAACGGATCCCAAAAACATTCAGTACTTC	CASGAQTDPKNIQYF
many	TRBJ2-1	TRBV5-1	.	TGCGCCAGCAGCCGGGGGGACAGCCATGAGCAGTTCTTC	CASSRGDSHEQFF
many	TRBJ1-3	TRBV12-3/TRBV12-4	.	TGTGCCAGCAGTTATGGACTGTCTGGAAACACCATATATTTT	CASSYGLSGNTIYF
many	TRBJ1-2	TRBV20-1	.	TGCAGTGCTAGTGAGAGGTCGACAGGAGCTAACTATGGCTACACCTTC	CSASERSTGANYGYTF
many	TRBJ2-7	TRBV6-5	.	TGTGCCAGCAGTTACCAGGGGGGGTCCAAAGAGCAGTACTTC	CASSYQGGSKEQYF
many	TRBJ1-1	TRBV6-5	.	TGTGCCAGCAGTTACGGACTTGAAAACACTGAAGCTTTCTTT	CASSYGLENTEAFF
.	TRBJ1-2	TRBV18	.	TGTGCCAGCTCACTGCAGGATGTCTATGGCTACACCTTC	CASSLQDVYGYTF
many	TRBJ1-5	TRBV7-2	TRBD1	TGTGCCAGCAGCACGAGGACAGGGTATTACAATCAGCCCCAGCATTTT	CASSTRTGYYNQPQHF
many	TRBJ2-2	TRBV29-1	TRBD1	TGCAGCGTCGACAGGGGGCCCACCGGGGAGCTGTTTTTT	CSVDRGPTGELFF
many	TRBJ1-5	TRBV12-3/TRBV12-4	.	TGTGCCAGCAGTTTAAGGGGGGGACGACAGCCCCAGCATTTT	CASSLRGGRQPQHF
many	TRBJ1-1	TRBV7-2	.	TGTGCCAGCAGCTCCCAGGGTAATGAAGCTTTCTTT	CASSSQGNEAFF
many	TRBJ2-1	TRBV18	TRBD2	TGTGCCAGCTCGCGTCAACTAGCGGGAGTCTCCAATGAGCAGTTCTTC	CASSRQLAGVSNEQFF
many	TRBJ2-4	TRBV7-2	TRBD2	TGTGCCAGCAGTCTGAGGACTAGCGGTCTAGCCAAAAACATTCAGTACTTC	CASSLRTSGLAKNIQYF
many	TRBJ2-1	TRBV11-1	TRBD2	TGTGCCAGCAGACTTACTAGCGGGGGCCCCCTTGGGAATGAGCAGTTCTTC	CASRLTSGGPLGNEQFF
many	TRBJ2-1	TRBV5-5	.	TGTGCCAGCATTCGCGACCGGAGCTCCTACAATGAGCAGTTCTTC	CASIRDRSSYNEQFF
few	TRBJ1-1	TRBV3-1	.	TGTGCCAGCAGCCAAAATACAGGGAACACTGAAGCTTTCTTT	CASSQNTGNTEAFF
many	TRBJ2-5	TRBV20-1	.	TGCAGTGCTCGGGGTGGAGGCCAAGAGACCCAGTACTTC	CSARGGGQETQYF
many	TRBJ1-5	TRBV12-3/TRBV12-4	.	TGTGCCAGCAGTTTGGGCGACAATCAGCCCCAGCATTTT	CASSLGDNQPQHF
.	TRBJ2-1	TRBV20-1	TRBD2	TGCAGTGCCCAGACTAGCGGGACGGCCGATGAGCAGTTCTTC	CSAQTSGTADEQFF
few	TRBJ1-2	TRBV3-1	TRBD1	TGTGCCAGCAGCCATGGACAGGGGGCTTTGAGAGGCTACACCTTC	CASSHGQGALRGYTF
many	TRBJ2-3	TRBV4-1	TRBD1	TGCGCCAGCAGCCCCCGGGACAGGGCCCCAGATACGCAGTATTTT	CASSPRDRAPDTQYF